The rows below give T cell receptor beta chains drawn from one sample of a study of low-dose radiotherapy and immunotherapy resistance in tumors. One entry per CDR3 protein, called by TCRdb with MiXCR from the reads. Of some 40,000 distinct CDR3 sequences in the sample, about a fifth were seen once. The sequenced sample was PBMCs, obtained after low-dose radiotherapy plus immunotherapy. Receptor source: a female donor with ovarian cancer. CDR3s include the opening cysteine and the closing phenylalanine or tryptophan. The D gene is left open where the match is weak. Size is omitted from some rows. Given values are once, few, many or a class for expanded clones.

j_gene	d_gene	abundance	v_gene	len	CDR3aa	CDR3nt
TRBJ2-2	NA	many	TRBV25-1	16	CASSESKAPNTGELFF	TGTGCCAGCAGTGAATCCAAGGCCCCGAACACCGGGGAGCTGTTTTTT
TRBJ1-2	TRBD1	many	TRBV5-1	13	CASSWTGNYGYTF	TGCGCCAGCAGCTGGACAGGGAACTATGGCTACACCTTC
TRBJ2-1	NA	many	TRBV10-1	16	CASSESEGLLYNEQFF	TGCGCCAGCAGTGAGTCCGAAGGACTACTCTACAATGAGCAGTTCTTC
TRBJ2-4	NA	NA	TRBV24-1	12	CATSGGPDIQYF	TGTGCCACCAGTGGAGGGCCGGACATTCAGTACTTC
TRBJ2-5	NA	many	TRBV18	13	CASSLGPQETQYF	TGTGCCAGCTCACTAGGTCCCCAAGAGACCCAGTACTTC
TRBJ1-5	NA	many	TRBV27	18	CARRRTSRWGGSNQPQHF	TGTGCCAGAAGACGGACCAGCAGGTGGGGTGGGAGCAATCAGCCCCAGCATTTT
TRBJ2-7	TRBD1	many	TRBV2	12	CASRVQGSEQYF	TGTGCCAGCAGGGTACAGGGGTCCGAGCAGTACTTC
TRBJ2-1	TRBD2	NA	TRBV4-1	15	CASSQSSGAWNEQFF	TGCGCCAGCAGCCAATCTAGCGGAGCGTGGAATGAGCAGTTCTTC
TRBJ2-2	TRBD1	many	TRBV5-1	18	CASRVRPRGQGYTGELFF	TGCGCCAGCAGGGTGAGGCCCCGGGGACAGGGGTACACCGGGGAGCTGTTTTTT
TRBJ2-1	TRBD1	many	TRBV7-2	16	CASSRRDSLAYNEQFF	TGTGCCAGCAGCCGTAGGGACAGCCTAGCCTACAATGAGCAGTTCTTC
TRBJ2-7	TRBD2	many	TRBV20-1	13	CSAKRGGFSEQYF	TGCAGTGCCAAGCGGGGGGGCTTCTCCGAGCAGTACTTC
TRBJ2-7	TRBD2	many	TRBV11-2	13	CASSFGGAFEQYF	TGTGCCAGCAGCTTCGGGGGGGCCTTCGAGCAGTACTTC
TRBJ2-2	NA	few	TRBV5-1	15	CASSFWTANTGELFF	TGCGCCAGCAGCTTTTGGACAGCGAACACCGGGGAGCTGTTTTTT
TRBJ1-1	NA	many	TRBV5-1	15	CASSLRGALNTEAFF	TGCGCCAGCAGCTTAAGAGGAGCCCTGAACACTGAAGCTTTCTTT
TRBJ2-1	TRBD2	many	TRBV2	16	CATSLGTSGTKHWQFF	TGTGCCACCTCACTTGGAACTAGCGGGACCAAACATTGGCAGTTCTTC
TRBJ1-2	TRBD1	many	TRBV11-2	13	CASSPLGTAAHTF	TGTGCCAGCAGCCCCTTGGGGACAGCCGCCCACACCTTC
TRBJ2-1	TRBD2	many	TRBV5-1	16	CASSSLLAVQGNEQFF	TGCGCCAGCAGCTCTTTGCTAGCGGTACAAGGCAATGAGCAGTTCTTC
TRBJ2-7	NA	NA	TRBV5-4	12	CASRSPWGEQYF	TGTGCCAGCAGATCTCCCTGGGGCGAGCAGTACTTC
TRBJ2-3	TRBD2	many	TRBV6-5	16	CASSLGASGGIDTQYF	TGTGCCAGCAGTTTAGGGGCTAGCGGGGGGATAGATACGCAGTATTTT
TRBJ1-2	NA	many	TRBV2	14	CASSESTWWYGYTF	TGTGCCAGCAGTGAATCCACTTGGTGGTATGGCTACACCTTC
TRBJ1-1	NA	many	TRBV5-1	13	CASSLVSNTEAFF	TGCGCCAGCAGCTTGGTTTCGAACACTGAAGCTTTCTTT
TRBJ2-1	TRBD2	many	TRBV19	12	CASSTGLAEQFF	TGTGCCAGTAGTACGGGACTAGCGGAACAGTTCTTC
TRBJ2-4	TRBD2	NA	TRBV2	13	CASSLGRENIQYF	TGTGCCAGCAGCCTCGGGAGGGAAAACATTCAGTACTTC
TRBJ2-6	NA	many	TRBV7-2	15	CASSSRVGGANVLTF	TGTGCCAGCAGCTCCCGGGTGGGTGGGGCCAACGTCCTGACTTTC
TRBJ2-7	TRBD2	many	TRBV6-1	18	CASSVKPAGGPSSYEQYF	TGTGCCAGCAGTGTTAAACCAGCGGGAGGGCCGAGCTCCTACGAGCAGTACTTC
TRBJ2-6	TRBD1	many	TRBV28	18	CASSIDGTGGAGANVLTF	TGTGCCAGCAGCATCGACGGGACAGGGGGCGCCGGGGCCAACGTCCTGACTTTC
TRBJ2-5	NA	NA	TRBV5-6	13	CASSLDTQETQYF	TGTGCCAGCAGTTTGGACACGCAAGAGACCCAGTACTTC
TRBJ2-1	NA	hyperexpanded	TRBV5-4	16	CASSLARIAEYNEQFF	TGTGCCAGCAGCTTGGCCCGGATAGCGGAGTACAATGAGCAGTTCTTC
TRBJ1-4	NA	NA	TRBV5-5	14	CASSGGVWNEKLFF	TGTGCCAGCAGCGGGGGGGTGTGGAATGAAAAACTGTTTTTT
TRBJ2-1	TRBD1	many	TRBV6-6	14	CASRREGALDEQFF	TGTGCCAGCAGGCGCGAGGGGGCCCTCGATGAGCAGTTCTTC
TRBJ2-2	NA	NA	TRBV9	15	CASSVGGSNTGELFF	TGTGCCAGCAGCGTTGGAGGTTCGAACACCGGGGAGCTGTTTTTT
TRBJ2-7	NA	many	TRBV7-9	14	CASSRPGGGYEQYF	TGTGCCAGCAGCCGACCGGGTGGCGGGTACGAGCAGTACTTC
TRBJ1-1	TRBD1	many	TRBV2	17	CASSEVGQGARLSEAFF	TGTGCCAGCAGTGAGGTGGGACAGGGGGCGCGGCTTTCTGAAGCTTTCTTT
TRBJ2-1	TRBD2	NA	TRBV5-4	16	CASSSPASGSDNEQFF	TGTGCCAGCAGTTCACCTGCTAGCGGGAGTGACAATGAGCAGTTCTTC
TRBJ2-5	NA	NA	TRBV5-5	14	CASSLAVVWETQYF	TGTGCCAGCAGCTTGGCGGTGGTCTGGGAGACCCAGTACTTC
TRBJ1-3	NA	NA	TRBV25-1	14	CASSEYGPRDNIYF	TGTGCCAGCAGTGAGTATGGGCCCAGAGACAACATATATTTT
TRBJ2-5	NA	many	TRBV5-1	14	CASSSIAAGETQYF	TGCGCCAGCAGCTCGATAGCCGCAGGAGAGACCCAGTACTTC
TRBJ2-3	NA	many	TRBV7-8	15	CASSLGTITPDTQYF	TGTGCCAGCAGCTTAGGGACTATCACCCCAGATACGCAGTATTTT
TRBJ2-6	NA	many	TRBV29-1	16	CSVRGWDLSGANVLTF	TGCAGCGTCCGAGGTTGGGACTTGTCTGGGGCCAACGTCCTGACTTTC
TRBJ2-7	TRBD1	many	TRBV4-1	18	CASSQVSPKGQGAYEQYF	TGCGCCAGCAGCCAAGTTTCCCCAAAGGGACAGGGGGCCTACGAGCAGTACTTC
TRBJ1-1	NA	many	TRBV5-6	16	CASSLARGTLNTEAFF	TGTGCCAGCAGCTTGGCCCGGGGGACCTTGAACACTGAAGCTTTCTTT
TRBJ1-2	NA	many	TRBV28	12	CASTQGGGGYTF	TGTGCCAGCACTCAGGGCGGGGGTGGCTACACCTTC
TRBJ2-2	NA	few	TRBV10-3	14	CAISESISIGELFF	TGTGCCATCAGTGAGTCTATAAGCATCGGGGAGCTGTTTTTT
TRBJ2-5	TRBD1	NA	TRBV18	13	CASSGQHQETQYF	TGTGCCAGCTCGGGACAGCACCAAGAGACCCAGTACTTC
TRBJ2-1	TRBD1	many	TRBV19	15	CASSGGQGAGNEQFF	TGTGCCAGCTCAGGTGGACAGGGGGCAGGGAATGAGCAGTTCTTC
TRBJ1-1	TRBD1	many	TRBV10-3	14	CAINPTGENTEAFF	TGTGCCATCAACCCGACAGGGGAGAACACTGAAGCTTTCTTT
TRBJ2-5	NA	many	TRBV5-1	12	CASSRSGETQYF	TGCGCCAGCAGCCGCTCCGGGGAGACCCAGTACTTC
TRBJ2-3	TRBD2	NA	TRBV7-8	19	CASSLAVFLAGGSTDTQYF	TGTGCCAGCAGCTTAGCGGTCTTTTTAGCGGGAGGGAGCACAGATACGCAGTATTTT
TRBJ1-2	NA	few	TRBV4-2	16	CASSQDLAGPYYGYTF	TGTGCCAGCAGCCAAGACCTTGCGGGGCCCTACTATGGCTACACCTTC